This T cell receptor (beta chain) comes out of a study of blood T cell repertoires in COVID-19. Across the whole study: Collection of acute and convalescent COVID-19 samples took place in the United States, Italy and Spain.

V shed 3 bases and J shed 5 bases, with 13 bases lying between them. The germline V gene has CDR1 SGHTA and CDR2 FQGNSA. The CDR3 spans 15 residues. Seattle researchers signed up patients amid active infection and tracked them longitudinally. The authors' processing: Amplification of reference gene primers was used by the study to estimate nucleated cell counts. Repertoires were generated with immunoSEQ multiplex PCR, while TCRdb's copy carries only in-frame clones and drops some. That table is the source of V, J and clone size, and D and trimming were worked out from the DNA. The sample consists of fewer than 300,000 clones, roughly nine tenths of them appearing once.

The receptor was derived from a woman in her thirties with COVID-19, enrolled during active disease. The sequencing sample was made of peripheral blood. The rearrangement links TRBV7-2 to TRBJ2-2; D might be TRBD2 (5 bases). The CDR3 loop is CASSFRGLVTGELFF. The CDR3 DNA reads as TGTGCCAGCAGCTTCCGCGGGCTTGTGACCGGGGAGCTGTTTTTT.